This TCR beta chain comes out of a study of cytomegalovirus exposure and HLA in healthy donors. Study summary: Membership in the Caucasian-associated ancestry cluster was found for 75% to 90% of nearly 400 genotyped donors.

Findings and caveats of the study: A further, later analysis showed that HLA-associated TCR beta chains (compared with equally common others) were more clonally expanded. Accurate prediction of HLA-A and HLA-B alleles (for most subjects) was reportedly achieved from TCR beta sequences.

This clone was recorded a few times. The antigen remains unidentified. PCR involved 60 Vbeta and 13 Jbeta primers. The assay was immunoSEQ multiplex PCR, and TCRdb's table has in-frame clones only and misses some. The profile shows around 150,000 clones, over 75% of them singletons. From germline, CDR1 is MNHEY and CDR2 SVGAGI. There are 13 residues in the CDR3. V was shortened by 5 bases and J by 7 bases, with 13 bases between the two germline ends. Source material: PBMCs. This receptor was identified in a woman aged 30 to 39 in good health and CMV-seronegative. The gene calls are TRBV6-5 and TRBJ2-3, with D possibly being TRBD2 (5 bases). CDR3 loop: CASSKPSTNTQYF. The CDR3 region has the DNA TGTGCCAGCAGTAAACCTAGCACCAATACGCAGTATTTT.